This TCR beta chain was profiled in a study of CD8 T cells in ankylosing spondylitis. V lost 3 bases and J lost 5; bases outside the gene matches: 7. The germline gives CDR1 DFQATT, CDR2 SNEGSKA (reference sequence). This CDR3 has 14 amino acids. There are many counts of this clonotype. Its antigen is undetermined. Quantitative 5'-RACE with molecular barcodes generated TCR beta libraries. TCRdb fed the 5' RACE reads into MiXCR, producing one record per CDR3 protein. Of about 800,000 distinct CDR3 sequences listed, approximately 12% are singletons. Study conclusions and caveats: Among TCR beta sequences, a motif of eight or nine highly homologous variants appeared characteristic of ankylosing spondylitis blood. Disease-linked clones were found to be CD8+ and relatively rare in peripheral blood. Reported data indicate significant enrichment of disease-linked clones within matched ankylosing spondylitis synovial fluid. Prior work had noted some motif variants in reactive arthritis blood and synovial fluid.

The receptor was derived from a male donor with ankylosing spondylitis. This chain connects TRBV20-1 to TRBJ1-5, with 7 bases that match TRBD1. Sequencing was done on a sample of blood, either unsorted or a sorted T cell fraction (not recorded which). CDR3 nucleotide sequence: TGCAGTGCTAGCACGGACAGGTTCGATCAGCCCCAGCATTTT. Translated, it gives CSASTDRFDQPQHF.